This entry concerns a single TCR beta chain. The antigen it binds to is not known. Per-nucleotide qualities are absent, and no much larger clonotype sits a single base away. The source of the sample is a study of shared clonotypes between healthy human individuals (dated by TCRdb to about 2020). For context, the study as a whole: The cohort included three men and a couple of women between 18 and 49 years of age. Per donor, three plates each were used for CD4 naive and CD4 memory, two for CD8 naive, and one for CD8 memory. Blood TCR repertoires of several healthy adults were deeply sequenced to estimate repertoire size and the extent of clonotype sharing between individuals. Libraries were prepared and TCR repertoires were sequenced by different laboratories using diverse techniques, in order to increase sequencing depth and limit assay-specific biases. Per donor, leukapheresis produced somewhere between about 0.8 and 9 billion PBMCs.

From a lookup of the germline V gene, CDR1 and CDR2 are ENHRY and SYGVKD. Trimming accounts for 3 bases at V and 7 bases at J, while the number of junction bases matched to no gene is 8. Spanning cysteine to phenylalanine, the CDR3 consists of 17 amino acids. CDR3 DNA only is kept here, 51 bases in frame from base 1. Using the deep immunoSEQ assay, TCR CDR3 regions were amplified from genomic DNA by multiplex PCR. Genomic DNA extracted from each cell subset was distributed evenly over all wells of several immunoSEQ 96-well plates, and each plate served as one replicate. For sorted subsets, approximately 210 ng of genomic DNA, equivalent to tens of thousands of T cell genomes, went into each replicate PCR. Purified libraries were measured with a Qubit 3.0 fluorometer, size-checked on a Bioanalyzer 2100, and measured again with the KAPA Library Quantification kit. Every immunoSEQ 96-well plate was sequenced on a dedicated single-read 150-cycle Illumina NextSeq 550 flow cell. As for the original processing: Because the immunoSEQ output included only junctional sequences and no quality scores, the filtering could not be the same as the filtering used for full-length reads. Sequences were annotated with PyIR, a Python wrapper for IgBLAST v1.9, using IMGT germline references to assign V/J genes and CDR3. Reads with weak V/J assignments (E-value above 1e-6), missing CDR3, stop codons, out-of-frame junctions, or ambiguous translated residues were removed. V3J clonotypes were defined as sequences sharing an identical inferred V gene, J gene, and CDR3 amino acid sequence. To compute the percentage overlap between repertoires, the number of shared unique clonotypes was divided by the size of the smaller repertoire. Repertoire richness was assessed with RTK rarefaction, the Chao1 estimator, and Recon v2.1 estimates of unobserved clonotypes. OLGA was used to compute generation probabilities for all TCRbeta clonotypes that the gDNA method yielded from a few donors. TCRdb obtained this table from immuneACCESS and retained in-frame rearrangements with V and J assigned. These tables miss some clones; where compared with another copy, unresolved V genes account for less than half of the shortfall, and the remainder is unexplained. V, J and clone size reflect that table, while D and trimming were determined from the DNA. This sample comprises about 340,000 clones, less than 75% of them detected only once. The ten largest make up about 10% of the sample.

The donors were healthy, HIV-negative adults who had no recently reported acute infections or vaccinations. Every donor was a Caucasian adult living in Nashville, Tennessee, USA. CD4+ T cells were enriched by magnetic negative selection; naive cells were then positively selected on CD45RA, and the negative fraction formed the memory subset. After blood collection by leukapheresis, PBMCs were isolated using Ficoll-Histopaque density gradient centrifugation and then cryopreserved in the vapor phase of liquid nitrogen. Analytical flow cytometry was used to check the purity and quantity of every magnetically sorted T cell population. From each sorted fraction, genomic DNA was isolated and quantified by UV absorbance on a Nanodrop 2000c. The paper's findings and limits, for the study overall: When several donors were compared, the shared fraction of clonotypes was 5% to 6.5% for naive CD4, approximately 3.3% for naive CD8, roughly 2.5% for memory CD4, and 0.4% for memory CD8. Even with the large sequencing depth, rarefaction of the sorted-subset datasets indicated that sequencing was incomplete. Naive subsets generally had larger estimated clonotype richness than memory subsets did. Sampling was restricted to blood, and TCR repertoires in tissue are likely to differ from TCR repertoires in blood. Clonotypes shared by all four sorted-subset donors showed higher generation probabilities than non-shared clonotypes. Pairwise subsampling indicated that sequencing depth was expected to affect the degree of clonotype sharing among donors. Because the study included a small number of donors, the genetic and exposure-history diversity represented was limited.

The sample was memory CD4+ T cells sorted from blood. Sample cell subset or site, as interpreted from the label and publication: CD45RA-negative fraction. This receptor was taken from a man under 40 in good health. The V gene is TRBV10-3 and the J gene is TRBJ2-1; 14 middle bases align to TRBD2. The CDR3 in this case is CAISDSGTSGGVNEQFF. The DNA reads as follows: TGTGCCATCAGTGACTCCGGGACTAGCGGGGGAGTTAATGAGCAGTTCTTC.